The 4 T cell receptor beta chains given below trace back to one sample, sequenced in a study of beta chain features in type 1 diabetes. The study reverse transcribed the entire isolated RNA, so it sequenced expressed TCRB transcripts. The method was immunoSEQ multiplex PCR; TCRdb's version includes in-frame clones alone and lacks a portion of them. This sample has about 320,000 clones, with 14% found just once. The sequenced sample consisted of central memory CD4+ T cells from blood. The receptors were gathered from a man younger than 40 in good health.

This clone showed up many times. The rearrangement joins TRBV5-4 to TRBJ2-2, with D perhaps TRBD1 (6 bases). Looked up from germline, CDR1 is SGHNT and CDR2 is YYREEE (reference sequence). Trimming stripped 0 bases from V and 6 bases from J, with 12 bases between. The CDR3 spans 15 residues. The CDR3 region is CASSLATGSPGELFF. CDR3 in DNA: TGTGCCAGCAGCTTGGCCACAGGGTCCCCCGGGGAGCTGTTTTTT.

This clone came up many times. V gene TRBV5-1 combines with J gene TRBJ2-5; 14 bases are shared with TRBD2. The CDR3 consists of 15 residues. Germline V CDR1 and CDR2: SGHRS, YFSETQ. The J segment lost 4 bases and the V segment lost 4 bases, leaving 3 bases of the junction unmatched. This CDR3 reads CASSRGTSGRETQYF. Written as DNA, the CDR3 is TGCGCCAGCAGCCGCGGGACTAGCGGGAGAGAGACCCAGTACTTC.

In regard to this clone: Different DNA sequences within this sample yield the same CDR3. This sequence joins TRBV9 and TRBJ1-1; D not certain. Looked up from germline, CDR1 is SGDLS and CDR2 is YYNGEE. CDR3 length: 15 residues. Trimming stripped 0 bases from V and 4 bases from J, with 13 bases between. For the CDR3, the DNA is TGTGCCAGCAGCGTAGGAACCGGAGATGGCACTGAAGCTTTCTTT. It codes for CASSVGTGDGTEAFF. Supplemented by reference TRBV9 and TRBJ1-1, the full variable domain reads DSGVTQTPKHLITATGQRVTLRCSPRSGDLSVYWYQQSLDQGLQFLIQYYNGEERAKGNILERFSAQQFPDLHSELNLSSLELGDSALYFCASSVGTGDGTEAFFGQGTRLTVV.

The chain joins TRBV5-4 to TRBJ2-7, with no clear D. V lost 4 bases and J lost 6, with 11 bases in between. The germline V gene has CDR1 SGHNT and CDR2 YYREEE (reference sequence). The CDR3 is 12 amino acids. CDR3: CASSQWSGEQYV. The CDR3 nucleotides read TGTGCCAGCAGCCAATGGTCGGGCGAGCAGTACGTC.